Sequencing of this T cell receptor (beta chain) was carried out in a study of blood T cell repertoires in COVID-19. Whole-study context: The study drew acute and convalescent COVID-19 samples from the United States, Italy and Spain. PBMCs, B-cell-depleted T cells, or T cells provided the cDNA or gDNA that made up the material.

In the original processing: Amplification of reference gene primers provided the estimated nucleated cell counts. Repertoires were generated with immunoSEQ multiplex PCR, while TCRdb's copy carries only in-frame clones and drops some. Clonal size and the V and J genes are those of that table, whereas D and trimming came from the DNA. Here the sample spans some 140,000 clones, around 87% being singletons. Germline V gene data show CDR1 as LNHDA and CDR2 as SQIVND (reference sequence). The CDR3 covers 13 residues. The ends were cut back, 0 bases at V and 3 bases at J, with 5 bases in the middle. The clonotype originates from a woman aged 50 to 60 who had recovered from COVID-19. The gene calls are TRBV19 and TRBJ2-5; D remains unclear. Sequencing was carried out using peripheral blood. CDR3 nucleotides: TGTGCCAGTAGTATAGATGCGGAAGAGACCCAGTACTTC. Its translation is CASSIDAEETQYF.